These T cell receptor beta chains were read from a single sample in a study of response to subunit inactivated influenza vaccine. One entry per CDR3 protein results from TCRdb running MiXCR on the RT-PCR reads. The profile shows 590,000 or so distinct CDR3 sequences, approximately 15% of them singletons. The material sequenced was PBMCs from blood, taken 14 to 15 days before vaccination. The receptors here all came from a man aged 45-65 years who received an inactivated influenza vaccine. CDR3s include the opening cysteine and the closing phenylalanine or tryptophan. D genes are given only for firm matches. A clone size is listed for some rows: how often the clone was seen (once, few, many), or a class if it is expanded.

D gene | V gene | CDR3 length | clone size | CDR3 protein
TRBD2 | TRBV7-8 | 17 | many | CASSSRGLAGGSGELFF
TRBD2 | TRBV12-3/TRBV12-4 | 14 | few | CAIRAGGNTDTQYF
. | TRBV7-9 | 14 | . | CASSLQGWADEQFF
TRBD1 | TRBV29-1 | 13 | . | CSVCTGVGTEAFF
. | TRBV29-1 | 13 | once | CSVAGKPNQPQHF
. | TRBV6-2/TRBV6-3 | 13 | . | CASSYSWSGGAFF
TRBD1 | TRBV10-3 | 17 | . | CAISESTGQGIGDEQFF
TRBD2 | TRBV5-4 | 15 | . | CASSNGLAGVNEQFF
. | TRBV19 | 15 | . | CASSNPGQNTGELFF
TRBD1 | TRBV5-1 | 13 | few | CASSRDSSETQYF
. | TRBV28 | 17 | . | CASSLSIESSGANVLTF
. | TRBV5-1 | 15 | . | CASSLDPASYNEQFF
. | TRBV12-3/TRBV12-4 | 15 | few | CASSLGLVTYNEQFF
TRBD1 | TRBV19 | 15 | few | CASSTQGAVTGELFF
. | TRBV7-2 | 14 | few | CASSLVPSTDTQYF
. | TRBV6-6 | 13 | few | CASSYNGGYEQYF
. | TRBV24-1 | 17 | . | CATSGLPRDPRINEQFF